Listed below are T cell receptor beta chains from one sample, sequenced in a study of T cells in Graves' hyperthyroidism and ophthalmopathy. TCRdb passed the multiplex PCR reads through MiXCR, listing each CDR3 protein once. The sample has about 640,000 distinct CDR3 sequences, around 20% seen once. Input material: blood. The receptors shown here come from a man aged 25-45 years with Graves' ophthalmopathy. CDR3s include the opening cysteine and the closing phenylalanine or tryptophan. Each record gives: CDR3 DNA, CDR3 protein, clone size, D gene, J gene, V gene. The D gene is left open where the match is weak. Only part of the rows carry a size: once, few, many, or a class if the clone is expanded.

cdr3_nt: TGCGCCAGCAGCGAACGGGCTGCCTACGAGCAGTACTTC
cdr3_aa: CASSERAAYEQYF
clone_size: .
d_call: .
j_call: TRBJ2-7
v_call: TRBV4-1

cdr3_nt: TGTGCCAGCAGCCAAGGGACGAGATCCTACGAGCAGTACTTC
cdr3_aa: CASSQGTRSYEQYF
clone_size: many
d_call: .
j_call: TRBJ2-7
v_call: TRBV7-2

cdr3_nt: TGTGCCAGCAGCGATACAGGAAAGAGCTCCTACAATGAGCAGTTCTTC
cdr3_aa: CASSDTGKSSYNEQFF
clone_size: many
d_call: .
j_call: TRBJ2-1
v_call: TRBV11-2

cdr3_nt: TGTGCCAGCAGCTTAGCGAGCTCACCCCTCCACTTT
cdr3_aa: CASSLASSPLHF
clone_size: few
d_call: .
j_call: TRBJ1-6
v_call: TRBV7-8

cdr3_nt: TGTGCCAGCAGTTTAGAACAGGGGAGGGAGACCCGGTACTTC
cdr3_aa: CASSLEQGRETRYF
clone_size: few
d_call: .
j_call: TRBJ2-5
v_call: TRBV28

cdr3_nt: TGTGCCAGCAGTTTAAGATCATCTAGCGGCGGCTACACCTTC
cdr3_aa: CASSLRSSSGGYTF
clone_size: few
d_call: .
j_call: TRBJ1-2
v_call: TRBV27

cdr3_nt: TGCAGTGCTATCGGACAGCTTGCAAGCAATCAGCCCCAGCATTTT
cdr3_aa: CSAIGQLASNQPQHF
clone_size: many
d_call: .
j_call: TRBJ1-5
v_call: TRBV20-1

cdr3_nt: TGTGCCAGCAGCTTAGTCGGTAGCGGGACCTACGAGCAGTACTTC
cdr3_aa: CASSLVGSGTYEQYF
clone_size: .
d_call: TRBD2
j_call: TRBJ2-7
v_call: TRBV11-2

cdr3_nt: TGTGCCAGCCGAGGGCTCGCAGGGGAAGGACCCTACAATGAGCAGTTCTTC
cdr3_aa: CASRGLAGEGPYNEQFF
clone_size: .
d_call: .
j_call: TRBJ2-1
v_call: TRBV19

cdr3_nt: TGCGCCAGCAGCTTGGTGGGGGGGCCCACGAACACTGAAGCTTTCTTT
cdr3_aa: CASSLVGGPTNTEAFF
clone_size: few
d_call: .
j_call: TRBJ1-1
v_call: TRBV5-1

cdr3_nt: TGTGCCAGCACCTTACTAGCGGGTAACACAGATACGCAGTATTTT
cdr3_aa: CASTLLAGNTDTQYF
clone_size: few
d_call: TRBD2
j_call: TRBJ2-3
v_call: TRBV6-2/TRBV6-3

cdr3_nt: TGCAGCGTGGGGACCGACGTCAAACTGTTTTTT
cdr3_aa: CSVGTDVKLFF
clone_size: .
d_call: .
j_call: TRBJ1-4
v_call: TRBV29-1

cdr3_nt: TGTGCCAGCAGTTACTCGAGATCAGCCTACGAGCAGTACTTC
cdr3_aa: CASSYSRSAYEQYF
clone_size: many
d_call: .
j_call: TRBJ2-7
v_call: TRBV6-2/TRBV6-3

cdr3_nt: TGTGCCAGCAGTTGGCTAGATTCCGTCGGTGTCGGGGAGCTGTTTTTT
cdr3_aa: CASSWLDSVGVGELFF
clone_size: .
d_call: .
j_call: TRBJ2-2
v_call: TRBV28

cdr3_nt: TGTGCCAGCAGGAGGGACGGCAGCTCTGGAAACACCATATATTTT
cdr3_aa: CASRRDGSSGNTIYF
clone_size: .
d_call: .
j_call: TRBJ1-3
v_call: TRBV28

cdr3_nt: TGTGCCAGCAGTTGCAGGGTCGCGGACTATGGCTACACCTTC
cdr3_aa: CASSCRVADYGYTF
clone_size: .
d_call: .
j_call: TRBJ1-2
v_call: TRBV6-8

cdr3_nt: TGTGCCAGCAGCCAGGGACGGGGAAATGAAAAACTGTTTTTT
cdr3_aa: CASSQGRGNEKLFF
clone_size: many
d_call: .
j_call: TRBJ1-4
v_call: TRBV13

cdr3_nt: TGTGCCAGCAGTGACTTACAGGACAGGGCGTTTCTAAATCAGCCCCAGCATTTT
cdr3_aa: CASSDLQDRAFLNQPQHF
clone_size: .
d_call: TRBD1
j_call: TRBJ1-5
v_call: TRBV25-1

cdr3_nt: TGTGCCAGCAGTAAGCCGGGACAGGGCCACAATGAGCAGTTCTTC
cdr3_aa: CASSKPGQGHNEQFF
clone_size: .
d_call: TRBD1
j_call: TRBJ2-1
v_call: TRBV6-1

cdr3_nt: TGCAGTGCGGGAGGCAGGGACAATCAGCCCCAGCATTTT
cdr3_aa: CSAGGRDNQPQHF
clone_size: .
d_call: .
j_call: TRBJ1-5
v_call: TRBV20-1

cdr3_nt: TGTGCCAGCTCGCCCCCGACTAGCGGGACCCACGAGCAGTACTTC
cdr3_aa: CASSPPTSGTHEQYF
clone_size: .
d_call: TRBD2
j_call: TRBJ2-7
v_call: TRBV18

cdr3_nt: TGTGCCTGGAGCGGTACACAGGCCGCGAACACTGAAGCTTTCTTT
cdr3_aa: CAWSGTQAANTEAFF
clone_size: many
d_call: .
j_call: TRBJ1-1
v_call: TRBV30